The 13 T cell receptor beta chains reported below all come from one sample, sequenced in a study of OX40 agonist ivuxolimab in advanced cancers. Profiled with immunoSEQ multiplex PCR; TCRdb holds only in-frame clones, not every one. Altogether 40,000 to 50,000 clones are present, around nine tenths being singletons, with the ten largest covering 12%. The specimen comprised CD4+ or CD8+ T cells sorted from blood, sampled in a trial of the OX40 agonist ivuxolimab. The receptors come from an adult with an advanced solid tumor such as melanoma, head and neck, liver or kidney cancer.

The V call is TRBV7-9, the J call TRBJ1-1; the match to TRBD1 covers 9 bases. Germline V gene data show CDR1 as SEHNR and CDR2 as FQNEAQ (reference sequence). After removal of 5 bases from V and 10 bases from J, the junction contained 17 bases not matched to a gene. The CDR3 has 16 amino acids. CDR3 nucleotides: TGTGCCAGCAGCGGGAACCGGGACAGGGAAGTGGTTGGAGCTTTCTTT. Translation gives CASSGNRDREVVGAFF.

The chain couples TRBV2 to TRBJ2-3, with 11 bases matching TRBD2. This CDR3 is 16 amino acids long. The germline V gene encodes CDR1 SNHLY and CDR2 FYNNEI. V lost 6 bases and J lost 3; bases outside the gene matches: 8. CDR3 nucleotides: TGTGCCAGCAGGGCACTAGCGGGAGTCGGGACAGATACGCAGTATTTT. This encodes CASRALAGVGTDTQYF.

The chain recombines TRBV15 with TRBJ1-4, with D uncertain. Germline CDR1 is LNHNV and CDR2 is YYDKDF (reference sequence). The CDR3 sequence is 15 residues long. The V end was cut by 2 bases, the J end by 4 bases, with 11 bases between. The CDR3 coding sequence is TGTGCCACCAGCAGATCCGATCGCCTTAATGAAAAACTGTTTTTT. This encodes CATSRSDRLNEKLFF.

V gene TRBV6-6 combines with J gene TRBJ2-3, with 8 nucleotides matching TRBD1. The CDR3 spans 14 residues. Per the germline V gene, CDR1 is MNHNY and CDR2 is SVGAGI (reference sequence). Trimming removed 7 bases from V and 2 bases from J; junction bases left unmatched: 5. This CDR3 is CASTGQAITDTQYF. CDR3 sequence (DNA): TGTGCCAGCACGGGACAGGCCATCACAGATACGCAGTATTTT.

This chain joins TRBV2 and TRBJ1-1; maybe TRBD1 (6 bases). Per germline, CDR1 SNHLY and CDR2 FYNNEI. This CDR3 spans 15 amino acids. Trimming stripped 1 base from V and 5 bases from J, with 14 bases between. CDR3 loop: CASSEGGGAGTEAFF. The DNA of the CDR3 is TGTGCCAGCAGTGAAGGCGGGGGGGCCGGGACTGAAGCTTTCTTT.

The genes are TRBV6-4 and TRBJ2-3; D tentatively reads TRBD1 or TRBD2 (5 bases each). The CDR3 covers 12 residues. The ends were cut back, 2 bases at V and 5 bases at J, with 5 bases in the middle. CDR1 is MRHNA and CDR2 is SNTAGT in the germline V gene. CDR3: CASSDGGDTQYF. CDR3 in DNA: TGTGCCAGCAGTGACGGGGGAGATACGCAGTATTTT.

The chain links TRBV7-9 to TRBJ1-2; tentatively, D is TRBD1 (6 bases). The CDR3 runs 16 residues. The ends were cut back, 4 bases at V and 7 bases at J, with 22 bases in the middle. Germline values: CDR1 SEHNR, CDR2 FQNEAQ (reference sequence). CDR3 bases: TGTGCCAGCAGCTACGGGGGCGATATGAGTCAAACTGGCTACACCTTC. Translation gives CASSYGGDMSQTGYTF.

V gene TRBV9 combines with J gene TRBJ1-5; TRBD1 is a possible D gene (6 bases). The V and J ends lost 0 bases and 4 bases respectively, with 8 bases between them. The CDR3 is 14 residues long. Germline V gene data show CDR1 as SGDLS and CDR2 as YYNGEE. The CDR3 is CASSVGGANQPQHF. The CDR3 DNA follows: TGTGCCAGCAGCGTAGGGGGGGCAAATCAGCCCCAGCATTTT.

This chain joins TRBV27 and TRBJ1-3, with D hard to call. V shed 5 bases and J shed 5 bases, with 10 bases lying between them. Looked up from germline, CDR1 is MNHEY and CDR2 is SMNVEV (reference sequence). The CDR3 is 13 amino acids. CDR3 sequence reads: CASSTNPRNTIYF. The CDR3 nucleotides are TGTGCCAGCAGTACCAACCCTAGAAACACCATATATTTT.

The V gene is TRBV27, the J gene TRBJ1-3; maybe TRBD1 (6 bases). The germline V gene encodes CDR1 MNHEY and CDR2 SMNVEV (reference sequence). This CDR3 region has 16 residues. V was clipped by 6 bases and J by 3 bases, with 18 bases between them. CDR3 residues: CASSPWRGASGNTIYF. The CDR3 DNA reads as TGTGCCAGCAGCCCATGGCGGGGGGCGAGTGGAAACACCATATATTTT.

This rearrangement joins TRBV11-2 to TRBJ2-3; the match to TRBD2 covers 13 bases. The V segment lost 4 bases and the J segment 3 bases; nucleotides outside the gene matches: 7. CDR1 is SGHAT and CDR2 is FQNNGV in the germline V gene. CDR3 length: 17 residues. Written as DNA, the CDR3 is TGTGCCAGCAGCTACAGGGGACTAGCGGGACCAACAGATACGCAGTATTTT. It yields the protein CASSYRGLAGPTDTQYF.

The V gene is TRBV19, the J gene TRBJ2-3; D remains unclear. The length of the CDR3 is 13 residues. Germline V CDR1 and CDR2: LNHDA, SQIVND (reference sequence). V lost 7 bases and J 5 bases, leaving 13 bases between the germline ends. The CDR3 DNA is TGTGCCAGTACCTTCGGGTTAGGAGATACGCAGTATTTT. Residues: CASTFGLGDTQYF.

This sequence joins TRBV7-9 and TRBJ2-7; 12 bases line up with TRBD2. This CDR3 spans 14 amino acids. V dropped 5 bases and J dropped 7; count of bases not matched to a gene: 6. The V gene's germline CDR1 is SEHNR and CDR2 FQNEAQ (reference sequence). This chain's CDR3 is CASSGGGLAGEQYF. The CDR3 DNA sequence: TGTGCCAGCAGCGGAGGAGGACTAGCGGGGGAGCAGTACTTC.